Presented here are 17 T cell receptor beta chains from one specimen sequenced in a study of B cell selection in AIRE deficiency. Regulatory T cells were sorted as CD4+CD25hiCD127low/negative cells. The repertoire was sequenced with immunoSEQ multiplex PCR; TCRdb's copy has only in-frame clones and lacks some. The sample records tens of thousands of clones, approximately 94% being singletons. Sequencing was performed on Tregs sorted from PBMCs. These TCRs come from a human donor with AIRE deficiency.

The CDR3, as DNA: TGTGCCATCAGTGAGTCTGAGGGACAGGTGAATGAAAAACTGTTTTTT. It codes for CAISESEGQVNEKLFF. This rearrangement joins TRBV10-3 to TRBJ1-4, with 8 bases that match TRBD1. Trimming at V came to 0 bases and at J to 5 bases, leaving 5 bases not matched to a gene. CDR3 length equals 16 residues. CDR1 ENHRY and CDR2 SYGVKD come from the germline V gene.

CDR3 sequence: CASSALAESAEQFF. CDR3 sequence (DNA): TGCGCCAGCAGTGCCCTAGCGGAATCAGCCGAGCAGTTCTTC. The rearrangement uses TRBV10-1 and TRBJ2-1; 7 nucleotides align to TRBD2. The junction had 10 bases not matched to a gene; V was cut back by 4 bases and J by 10 bases. Germline CDR1 WNHNN, CDR2 SYGVQD (reference sequence). This CDR3 is 14 amino acids long.

CDR3 amino acids: CASSGRVGGTEAFF. CDR3 nucleotides: TGTGCCAGCAGCGGCAGGGTGGGCGGGACTGAAGCTTTCTTT. The V and J genes are TRBV7-2 and TRBJ1-1; the D gene is possibly TRBD1 (5 bases). CDR1 SGHTA and CDR2 FQGNSA come from the germline V gene. The CDR3 runs 14 residues. V was cut by 5 bases and J by 5 bases, with 15 bases left in between.

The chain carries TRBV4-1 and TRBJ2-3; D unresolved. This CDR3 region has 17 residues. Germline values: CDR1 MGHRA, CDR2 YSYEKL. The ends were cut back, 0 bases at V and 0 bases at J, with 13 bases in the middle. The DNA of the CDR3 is TGCGCCAGCAGCCAAGATTTCCAACCCACTAGCACAGATACGCAGTATTTT. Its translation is CASSQDFQPTSTDTQYF.

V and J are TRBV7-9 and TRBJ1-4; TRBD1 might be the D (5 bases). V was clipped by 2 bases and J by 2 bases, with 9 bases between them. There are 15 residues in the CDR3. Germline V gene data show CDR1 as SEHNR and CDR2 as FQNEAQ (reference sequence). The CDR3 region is CASSLLGATNEKLFF. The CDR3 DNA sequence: TGTGCCAGCAGCTTACTTGGGGCGACTAATGAAAAACTGTTTTTT.

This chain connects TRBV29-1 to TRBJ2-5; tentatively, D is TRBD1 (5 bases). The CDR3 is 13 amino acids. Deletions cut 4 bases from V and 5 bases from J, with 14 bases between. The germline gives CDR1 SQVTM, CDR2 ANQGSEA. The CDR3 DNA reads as TGCAGCGTTGCCTGGGGCCTAAAGGAGACCCAGTACTTC. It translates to CSVAWGLKETQYF.

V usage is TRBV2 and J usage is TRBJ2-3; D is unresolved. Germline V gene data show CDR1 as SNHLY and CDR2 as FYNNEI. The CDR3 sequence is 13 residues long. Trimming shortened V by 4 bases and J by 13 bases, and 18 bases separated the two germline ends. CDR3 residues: CASSVMDELPKYF. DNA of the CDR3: TGTGCCAGCAGTGTAATGGATGAACTCCCAAAGTATTTT.

The CDR3 nucleotides read TGTGCCAGCAGCCAAGTTCTATTAGATACGCAGTATTTT. Translated, it gives CASSQVLLDTQYF. The chain couples TRBV4-2 to TRBJ2-3, with D unresolved. The length of the CDR3 is 13 residues. Germline V gene data show CDR1 as LGHNA and CDR2 as YNFKEQ. Trimming stripped 1 base from V and 5 bases from J, with 7 bases between.

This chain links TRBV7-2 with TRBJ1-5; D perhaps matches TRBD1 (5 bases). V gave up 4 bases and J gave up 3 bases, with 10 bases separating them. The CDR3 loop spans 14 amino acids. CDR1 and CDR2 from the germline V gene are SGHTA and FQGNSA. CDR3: CASSSDSFNQPQHF. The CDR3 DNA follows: TGTGCCAGCAGCTCCGACAGTTTCAATCAGCCCCAGCATTTT.

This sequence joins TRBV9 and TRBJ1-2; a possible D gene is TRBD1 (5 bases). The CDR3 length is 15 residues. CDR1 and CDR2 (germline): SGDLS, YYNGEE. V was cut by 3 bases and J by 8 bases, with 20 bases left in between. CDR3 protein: CASSERPDSARGYTF. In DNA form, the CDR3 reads TGTGCCAGCAGCGAGAGACCAGACAGTGCCCGAGGCTACACCTTC. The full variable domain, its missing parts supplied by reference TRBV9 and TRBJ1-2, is DSGVTQTPKHLITATGQRVTLRCSPRSGDLSVYWYQQSLDQGLQFLIQYYNGEERAKGNILERFSAQQFPDLHSELNLSSLELGDSALYFCASSERPDSARGYTFGSGTRLTVV.

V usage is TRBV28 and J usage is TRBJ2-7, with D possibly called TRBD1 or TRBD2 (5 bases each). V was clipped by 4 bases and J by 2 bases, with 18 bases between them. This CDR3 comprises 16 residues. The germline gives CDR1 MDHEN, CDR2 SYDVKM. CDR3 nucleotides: TGTGCCAGCAGTTCCTTGGGACCGCGACCGACCTACGAGCAGTACTTC. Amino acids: CASSSLGPRPTYEQYF. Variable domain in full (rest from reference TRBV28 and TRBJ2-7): DVKVTQSSRYLVKRTGEKVFLECVQDMDHENMFWYRQDPGLGLRLIYFSYDVKMKEKGDIPEGYSVSREKKERFSLILESASTNQTSMYLCASSSLGPRPTYEQYFGPGTRLTVT.

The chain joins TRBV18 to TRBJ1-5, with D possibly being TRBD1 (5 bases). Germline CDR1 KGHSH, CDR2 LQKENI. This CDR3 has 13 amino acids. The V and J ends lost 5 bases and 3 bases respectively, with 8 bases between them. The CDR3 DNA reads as TGTGCCAGCTCAAAGGGACCCAATCAGCCCCAGCATTTT. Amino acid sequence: CASSKGPNQPQHF.

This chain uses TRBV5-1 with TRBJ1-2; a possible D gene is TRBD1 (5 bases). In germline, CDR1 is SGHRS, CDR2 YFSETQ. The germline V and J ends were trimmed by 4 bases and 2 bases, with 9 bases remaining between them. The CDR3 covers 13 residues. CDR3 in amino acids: CASSDPGNYGYTF. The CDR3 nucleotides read TGCGCCAGCAGCGATCCAGGGAACTATGGCTACACCTTC.

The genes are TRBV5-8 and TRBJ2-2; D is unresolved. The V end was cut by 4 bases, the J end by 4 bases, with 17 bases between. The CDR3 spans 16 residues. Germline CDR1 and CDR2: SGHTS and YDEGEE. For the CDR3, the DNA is TGTGCCAGCAGCCGACGCCTAGTACTTAGCACCGGGGAGCTGTTTTTT. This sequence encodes CASSRRLVLSTGELFF.

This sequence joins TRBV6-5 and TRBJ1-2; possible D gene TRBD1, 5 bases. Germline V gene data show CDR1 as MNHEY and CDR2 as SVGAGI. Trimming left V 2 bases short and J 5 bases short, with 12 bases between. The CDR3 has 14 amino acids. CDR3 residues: CASSYLDRKYGYTF. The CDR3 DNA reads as TGTGCCAGCAGTTACCTCGACAGAAAGTATGGCTACACCTTC.

CDR3 DNA sequence: TGCGCCAGCAGCTTGGCCACCTTGGACTATGGCTACACCTTC. Translated, it gives CASSLATLDYGYTF. J is TRBJ1-2 and V is TRBV5-1, with D unresolved. Germline values: CDR1 SGHRS, CDR2 YFSETQ. V was clipped by 0 bases and J by 3 bases, with 9 bases between them. The CDR3 spans 14 residues.

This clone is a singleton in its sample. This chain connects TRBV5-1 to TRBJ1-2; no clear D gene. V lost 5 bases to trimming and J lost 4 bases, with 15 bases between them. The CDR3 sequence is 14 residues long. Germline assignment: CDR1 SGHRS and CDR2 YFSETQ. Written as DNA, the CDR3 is TGCGCCAGCAGTTCTCACCCGCAGCTCTATGGCTACACCTTC. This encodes CASSSHPQLYGYTF.